Each of the 19 T cell receptor beta chains below was sequenced from the same sample in a study of CD8+CD57+ T cells in acquired aplastic anemia. An expansion of CD8+CD57+ cells by flow cytometry had been shown in patients chosen for sequencing. Genomic DNA acted as the template from which TCR beta VDJ combination and CDR3 sequence profiling were carried out. TCRdb reprocessed the reads with MiXCR, giving one entry per CDR3 protein. The sample gives some 150,000 distinct CDR3 sequences, over 55% of which show up once; 35% to 60% is in the top ten. Sequenced sample: sorted CD4+, CD8+, or CD8+CD57+ T cells (not recorded which) from PBMCs. The origin of the receptors is a human donor with aplastic anemia.

This chain uses TRBV15 with TRBJ1-1; D call uncertain. CDR1 LNHNV and CDR2 YYDKDF come from the germline V gene (reference sequence). The CDR3 has 12 amino acids. V gave up 5 bases and J gave up 11 bases, with 15 bases separating them. The CDR3 protein is CATSGTAGPAFF. In DNA, the CDR3 is TGTGCCACCAGCGGAACGGCAGGACCGGCTTTCTTT.

This clonotype was detected only once. This sequence joins TRBV7-9 and TRBJ1-1; D perhaps matches TRBD1 (5 bases). V dropped 10 bases and J dropped 8 bases, with 14 bases sitting between them. The germline V gene encodes CDR1 SEHNR and CDR2 FQNEAQ (reference sequence). This CDR3 region has 11 residues. Written as DNA, the CDR3 is TGTGCCACCGGGACGGCTAAAGAAGCTTTCTTT. This sequence encodes CATGTAKEAFF.

This chain connects TRBV6-4 to TRBJ2-5, with D tentatively TRBD1 (6 bases). CDR3 length equals 16 residues. Germline CDR1 and CDR2: MRHNA and SNTAGT. Between the trimmed V and J ends, which lost 2 bases and 2 bases, there was a span of 15 bases. CDR3 DNA: TGTGCCAGCAGTGACCCATGGACAGAAAGTCAAGAGACCCAGTACTTC. Protein sequence: CASSDPWTESQETQYF.

In regard to this clonotype: The conserved phenylalanine or tryptophan is not found at the CDR3 terminus, so this likely reflects a read error. It is unclear where the CDR3 begins or ends on the DNA, so no DNA is shown, and the CDR3 is as TCRdb lists it. The rearrangement uses TRBV15 and TRBJ2-6. The CDR3 is 8 residues long, ends included. Per germline, CDR1 LNHNV and CDR2 YYDKDF (reference sequence). CDR3 in amino acids: CATSIGTS.

The chain links TRBV10-1 to TRBJ2-3; tentative D call: TRBD2 (7 bases). The V end lost 7 bases, the J end lost 2 bases, and 19 bases lay between the germline ends. CDR1 WNHNN and CDR2 SYGVQD come from the germline V gene (reference sequence). This CDR3 region has 16 residues. In DNA form, the CDR3 reads TGCGCCAGCAATACGGGGGGCACCGAGTACACAGATACGCAGTATTTT. It is translated as CASNTGGTEYTDTQYF.

This clonotype appeared a few times. This CDR3 reads CATSEAPLSEQFF. In DNA form, the CDR3 reads TGTGCCACCAGTGAAGCCCCCCTCTCTGAGCAGTTCTTC. The chain couples TRBV24-1 to TRBJ2-1; no clear D. In germline, CDR1 is KGHDR, CDR2 SFDVKD. V gave up 4 bases and J gave up 9 bases, with 12 bases separating them. The CDR3 is 13 amino acids.

The rearrangement uses TRBV4-1 and TRBJ2-1, with 9 bases aligning to TRBD2. CDR3 length: 15 residues. In germline, CDR1 is MGHRA, CDR2 YSYEKL. The V segment lost 1 base and the J segment 7 bases; nucleotides outside the gene matches: 5. The CDR3 DNA sequence: TGCGCCAGCAGCCAAGCCGGACTAGCGCGGAATGAGCAGTTCTTC. It yields the protein CASSQAGLARNEQFF.

The chain uses TRBV19 and TRBJ2-3, with a weak D call TRBD2 (6 bases). V lost 5 bases and J 3 bases, leaving 9 bases between the germline ends. Germline-derived CDR1 and CDR2 are LNHDA and SQIVND (reference sequence). This CDR3 is 13 amino acids long. The chain's CDR3 is CASSFRGTDTQYF. The DNA of the CDR3 is TGTGCCAGTAGTTTCCGGGGGACAGATACGCAGTATTTT.

This clonotype has more than one count but fewer than ten. Sequence at one end of the junction differs from germline and may be a read error. This chain links TRBV6-6 with TRBJ1-2; 7 positions agree with TRBD1. The CDR3 is made up of 15 amino acids. CDR1 is MNHNY and CDR2 is SVGAGI in the germline V gene (reference sequence). CDR3: CAISEGQSSNYGYTF. CDR3 sequence (DNA): TGTGCCATCAGTGAGGGACAGTCGAGTAACTATGGCTACACCTTC.

This chain joins TRBV2 and TRBJ1-2, with TRBD1 identical over 10 bases. Germline assignment: CDR1 SNHLY and CDR2 FYNNEI. The CDR3 sequence is 13 residues long. Trimming cost V 4 bases and J 9 bases; bases outside gene matches: 5. DNA for the CDR3: TGTGCCAGCAGTGTTCGGACAGGGGGGAGCTACACCTTC. This translates into CASSVRTGGSYTF.

The rearrangement joins TRBV7-8 to TRBJ2-7; 7 nucleotides align to TRBD2. The CDR3 is 16 residues long. Germline V lookup: CDR1 SGHVS, CDR2 FQNEAQ. V lost 5 bases and J lost 2; bases outside the gene matches: 12. In DNA, the CDR3 is TGTGCCAGCAGCACCTCCTCTAGCGGACATGCCTACGAGCAGTACTTC. Protein: CASSTSSSGHAYEQYF.

This chain connects TRBV20-1 to TRBJ2-2; D gene unclear. The CDR3 spans 14 residues. Germline V lookup: CDR1 DFQATT, CDR2 SNEGSKA (reference sequence). Trimming pared 3 bases from V and 0 bases from J, leaving 8 bases between. CDR3 sequence reads: CSARGQTNTGELFF. The CDR3 DNA follows: TGCAGTGCTAGGGGTCAGACGAACACCGGGGAGCTGTTTTTT.

The table lists this clonotype with a few counts. The chain uses TRBV20-1 and TRBJ2-7; 12 positions match TRBD2. Trimming at V came to 6 bases and at J to 3 bases, leaving 6 bases not matched to a gene. This CDR3 contains 14 residues. The germline CDR1 and CDR2 sequences are DFQATT and SNEGSKA (reference sequence). Here the CDR3 reads CSAVTSGGIYEQYF. The CDR3 DNA reads as TGCAGTGCGGTTACTAGCGGGGGGATCTACGAGCAGTACTTC.

CDR3 sequence reads: CASSIGENTEAFF. DNA for the CDR3: TGTGCCAGCAGTATCGGGGAGAACACTGAAGCTTTCTTT. The V gene is TRBV7-9, the J gene TRBJ1-1, with D unresolved. Per germline, CDR1 SEHNR and CDR2 FQNEAQ (reference sequence). This CDR3 has 13 amino acids. V was pared by 6 bases and J by 1 base, with 9 bases between.

V usage is TRBV19 and J usage is TRBJ2-5; 7 bases match TRBD2. This CDR3 spans 12 amino acids. Germline lookup yields CDR1 LNHDA and CDR2 SQIVND (reference sequence). V shed 7 bases, J shed 7 bases, and the junction held 6 bases outside the gene matches. CDR3 DNA: TGTGCCAGTATGGGACTACGAGGGACCCAGTACTTC. Its translation: CASMGLRGTQYF.

This clonotype was seen repeatedly, ten times or more. The rearrangement joins TRBV6-1 to TRBJ2-1, with no clear D. Germline CDR1 MNHNS, CDR2 SASEGT. The CDR3 runs to 15 residues. Trimming left V 3 bases short and J 6 bases short, with 15 bases between. CDR3 amino acids: CASSDQSEVTNEQFF. CDR3 in DNA: TGTGCCAGCAGTGATCAAAGCGAGGTGACCAATGAGCAGTTCTTC.

The chain uses TRBV20-1 and TRBJ2-1; 14 nucleotides line up with TRBD2. The CDR3 sequence is 16 residues long. The trim removed 0 bases at V and 5 bases at J, leaving 3 bases unmatched. Looked up from germline, CDR1 is DFQATT and CDR2 is SNEGSKA (reference sequence). The CDR3 coding sequence is TGCAGTGCTAGAGATCAGGGACTAGCGGGGGACAATGAGCAGTTCTTC. It specifies CSARDQGLAGDNEQFF.

This clonotype was seen a few times. This rearrangement joins TRBV9 to TRBJ2-3, with D maybe TRBD1 (6 bases). Trimming stripped 4 bases from V and 0 bases from J, with 9 bases between. Germline CDR1 and CDR2: SGDLS and YYNGEE. The CDR3 loop spans 14 amino acids. CDR3 sequence (DNA): TGTGCCAGCAGCCTACAGGGCAGCACAGATACGCAGTATTTT. Amino acids: CASSLQGSTDTQYF. The full variable domain, with the rest looked up from reference TRBV9 and TRBJ2-3, is DSGVTQTPKHLITATGQRVTLRCSPRSGDLSVYWYQQSLDQGLQFLIQYYNGEERAKGNILERFSAQQFPDLHSELNLSSLELGDSALYFCASSLQGSTDTQYFGPGTRLTVL.

With regard to this clonotype: One junction end disagrees with the germline gene, perhaps due to a read error. For the CDR3, the DNA is TGTGCCAGCAGTGTACAGGGGACCCAAGAGACCCAGTACTTC. It translates to CASSVQGTQETQYF. The rearrangement uses TRBV5-1 and TRBJ2-5; 7 bases agree with TRBD1. Per the germline V gene, CDR1 is SGHRS and CDR2 is YFSETQ. This CDR3 is 14 amino acids long.